Below, 22 T cell receptor beta chains from the same sample are listed, as sequenced in a study of patients and donors after allogeneic stem cell transplantation. Via MiXCR, TCRdb re-called the RT-PCR reads, giving one row per CDR3 protein. The top ten hold roughly 52% of the sample, which has about 150,000 distinct CDR3 sequences, about a third seen once. Sequencing was done on a sample of blood, either unsorted or a sorted T cell fraction (not recorded which). These receptors all come from a human donor who was either an allogeneic HSCT recipient or a stem cell or donor lymphocyte infusion donor (not recorded which). It is not recorded whose cells these are; they may come from a transplant donor.

This clonotype was counted between two and nine times. The chain joins TRBV6-2 or TRBV6-3 to TRBJ2-2; D remains unclear. In germline, CDR1 is MNHEY, CDR2 SVGEGT. V dropped 3 bases and J dropped 0 bases, with 11 bases sitting between them. The CDR3 runs 16 residues. The CDR3 loop is CASSYQELTNTGELFF. Written as DNA, the CDR3 is TGTGCCAGCAGTTATCAGGAGTTAACGAACACCGGGGAGCTGTTTTTT.

The chain combines TRBV28 with TRBJ2-1; D perhaps matches TRBD2 (5 bases). Germline values: CDR1 MDHEN, CDR2 SYDVKM. The CDR3 has 15 residues. V dropped 1 base and J dropped 8 bases, with 15 bases sitting between them. The CDR3 nucleotides read TGTGCCAGCAGTTTATTACTAGGGAATCCCCATGAGCAGTTCTTC. Encoded protein: CASSLLLGNPHEQFF.

The genes are TRBV5-1 and TRBJ2-7; 9 positions agree with TRBD1. Trimming removed 5 bases from V and 1 base from J; junction bases left unmatched: 10. CDR3 length: 16 residues. Germline CDR1 reads SGHRS; CDR2 reads YFSETQ. The chain's CDR3 is CASRPQPGQGSYEQYV. CDR3 bases: TGCGCCAGCAGGCCACAGCCGGGACAGGGTTCCTACGAGCAGTACGTC.

J is TRBJ2-4 and V is TRBV5-1; the match to TRBD1 covers 7 bases. The CDR3 runs to 13 residues. V shed 8 bases, J shed 5 bases, and the junction held 7 bases outside the gene matches. CDR1 is SGHRS, CDR2 YFSETQ, per germline. For the CDR3, the DNA is TGCGCCAGTTCCGGGACAGAGGAAAACATTCAGTACTTC. Protein: CASSGTEENIQYF.

The genes are TRBV12-3 or TRBV12-4 and TRBJ2-4; TRBD2 aligns across 13 bases. V was clipped by 6 bases and J by 10 bases; unmatched bases: 9. The CDR3 runs 15 residues. This chain's CDR3 is CASRTTSGGGWIQYF. CDR3 sequence (DNA): TGTGCCAGCAGAACCACTAGCGGGGGGGGATGGATTCAGTACTTC.

This clonotype was seen only a few times. The chain is built from TRBV2 and TRBJ1-5; D gene unclear. The germline V and J ends were trimmed by 0 bases and 7 bases, with 16 bases remaining between them. The germline gives CDR1 SNHLY, CDR2 FYNNEI. This CDR3 is 16 amino acids long. The chain's CDR3 is CASSEASKAGRQPQHF. In DNA, the CDR3 is TGTGCCAGCAGTGAAGCGAGTAAGGCAGGCCGGCAGCCCCAGCATTTT.

In the case of this clonotype: At one boundary the junction diverges from the germline segment, which might be a read error. V and J are TRBV7-7 and TRBJ2-1; D might be TRBD1 (6 bases). The germline gives CDR1 SSHAT, CDR2 FNYEAQ (reference sequence). CDR3 length: 13 amino acids. CDR3 protein: CASSRDINNEQFF. CDR3 bases: TGTGCTAGCAGCCGGGACATAAACAATGAGCAGTTCTTC.

This chain connects TRBV13 to TRBJ2-1, with no clear D. Trimming stripped 4 bases from V and 5 bases from J, with 9 bases between. The CDR3 length is 13 residues. Germline V gene data show CDR1 as PRHDT and CDR2 as FYEKMQ (reference sequence). The CDR3 region has the DNA TGTGCCAGCAGCTCCCGAAGGAACAATGAGCAGTTCTTC. Its protein is CASSSRRNNEQFF.

The rearrangement joins TRBV6-5 to TRBJ2-1; no clear D gene. This CDR3 has 13 residues. Trimming cost V 3 bases and J 9 bases, with 12 bases left between them. The germline V gene encodes CDR1 MNHEY and CDR2 SVGAGI. The CDR3, as DNA: TGTGCCAGCAGTTATGCGGCGCAGGCTGAGCAGTTCTTC. Protein sequence: CASSYAAQAEQFF.

This clonotype has just a few counts. CDR3 nucleotide sequence: TGTGCCACCAACAGGGCATCAGGGGTGGGGAATCAGCCCCAGCATTTT. Translation: CATNRASGVGNQPQHF. The chain uses TRBV15 and TRBJ1-5; a weak D match, TRBD1 (6 bases). V lost 7 bases and J 4 bases, leaving 20 bases between the germline ends. The V gene's germline CDR1 is LNHNV and CDR2 YYDKDF (reference sequence). This CDR3 is 16 amino acids long.

This clonotype has a count of ten or more. This rearrangement joins TRBV20-1 to TRBJ2-7; D possibly uses TRBD1 or TRBD2 (5 bases each). The CDR3 contains 10 residues. Germline V gene data show CDR1 as DFQATT and CDR2 as SNEGSKA (reference sequence). Trimming shortened V by 1 base and J by 7 bases, and 5 bases separated the two germline ends. The CDR3 spells CSARGGEQYF. The CDR3 coding sequence is TGCAGTGCTAGAGGGGGGGAGCAGTACTTC.

This clonotype was detected a few times. The V and J genes are TRBV20-1 and TRBJ1-6, with no clear D. The CDR3 totals 18 residues. The V end lost 0 bases, the J end lost 5 bases, and 20 bases lay between the germline ends. Germline V gene sequence: CDR1 DFQATT, CDR2 SNEGSKA (reference sequence). The DNA for the CDR3 is TGCAGTGCTAGAGATCGGGGTGACTTCTCTGGCGATAATTCACCCCTCCACTTT. Its protein product is CSARDRGDFSGDNSPLHF.

The rearrangement joins TRBV20-1 to TRBJ1-2; D is uncertain. In germline, CDR1 is DFQATT, CDR2 SNEGSKA (reference sequence). The CDR3 totals 11 residues. CDR3 coding DNA: TGCTATGCGGGTACAGTCTATGGCTACACCTTC. The encoded protein is CYAGTVYGYTF.

The chain combines TRBV7-3 with TRBJ1-2; perhaps TRBD1 as D (5 bases). The CDR3 runs 13 residues. Per germline, CDR1 SGHTA and CDR2 FQGTGA. The ends were cut back, 4 bases at V and 6 bases at J, with 12 bases in the middle. Here the CDR3 reads CASSSAGGDGYTF. CDR3 DNA: TGTGCCAGCAGCTCCGCCGGGGGAGATGGCTACACCTTC.

This chain connects TRBV3-1 to TRBJ2-5; 10 bases line up with TRBD2. CDR1 is LGHDT and CDR2 is YNNKEL in the germline V gene (reference sequence). The CDR3 consists of 15 residues. Losses at the gene ends were 2 bases for V and 5 bases for J; bases not matched to a gene: 5. In DNA, the CDR3 is TGTGCCAGCAGCCAACTAGCGGGGGTGGTGGAGACCCAGTACTTC. This sequence encodes CASSQLAGVVETQYF.

V usage is TRBV12-3 or TRBV12-4 and J usage is TRBJ2-7, with 7 bases that match TRBD1. With 8 bases clipped from V and 5 bases from J, the junction kept 6 bases outside the gene matches. This CDR3 has 12 residues. CDR3 bases: TGTGCCAGCGGTAGACAGGGCCACGAGCAGTACTTC. It codes for CASGRQGHEQYF.

This clonotype was observed a few times. The CDR3 DNA follows: TGTGCCAGCACCGAGGACAGGGTTATGCAGCCCCAGCATTTT. Translating gives CASTEDRVMQPQHF. The rearrangement joins TRBV12-3 or TRBV12-4 to TRBJ1-5, with 8 bases matching TRBD1. This CDR3 spans 14 amino acids. Trimming at V came to 7 bases and at J to 7 bases, leaving 9 bases not matched to a gene.

The rearrangement joins TRBV12-3 or TRBV12-4 to TRBJ1-5; the D is unclear. The CDR3 is made up of 13 amino acids. Trimming removed 1 base from V and 5 bases from J, with 6 bases in between. This chain's CDR3 is CASSLDFDQPQHF. The CDR3 DNA sequence: TGTGCCAGCAGTTTAGACTTCGATCAGCCCCAGCATTTT.

The sample holds a few counts of this clonotype. This sequence joins TRBV12-3 or TRBV12-4 and TRBJ1-4, with D tentatively TRBD1 (5 bases). V dropped 3 bases and J dropped 6 bases, with 14 bases sitting between them. This CDR3 has 15 amino acids. CDR3 amino acids: CASSFHRDGHEKLFF. In DNA form, the CDR3 reads TGTGCCAGCAGTTTCCACCGGGACGGTCATGAAAAACTGTTTTTT.

The chain couples TRBV12-3 or TRBV12-4 to TRBJ2-3; D might be TRBD1 or TRBD2, each matching 6 bases. Trimming shortened V by 6 bases and J by 0 bases, and 10 bases separated the two germline ends. The CDR3 is 14 residues long. Here the CDR3 DNA reads TGTGCCAGCAGATGGGGGGCTAGCACAGATACGCAGTATTTT. Translated: CASRWGASTDTQYF.

This clonotype was detected only a few times. The chain has TRBV5-1 and TRBJ1-1, with 7 positions matching TRBD1. The V segment lost 4 bases and the J segment 1 base; nucleotides outside the gene matches: 10. Germline V gene data show CDR1 as SGHRS and CDR2 as YFSETQ. The CDR3 consists of 16 residues. As DNA, the CDR3 is TGCGCCAGCAGCCCATTCCGACAGGGTACGAACACTGAAGCTTTCTTT. Its protein product is CASSPFRQGTNTEAFF.

This clonotype has only a few counts. This chain links TRBV6-1 with TRBJ1-2; 8 nucleotides match TRBD1. J gave up 5 bases and V 6 bases, and 14 bases lay outside the gene matches. Germline CDR1 is MNHNS and CDR2 is SASEGT. CDR3 length: 16 residues. The CDR3 DNA reads TGTGCCAGCAGCCCTCAGGGACAGGCCGTTTTTTATGGCTACACCTTC. As protein: CASSPQGQAVFYGYTF.